Below are 19 T cell receptor beta chains sequenced from a single sample in a study of neurological immune-mediated disorders. TCRdb re-analysed the 5' RACE reads in MiXCR, keeping a single row per CDR3 protein. This repertoire shows tens of thousands of distinct CDR3 sequences, roughly 11% found once; its top ten account for 3.5% to 4%. The sample was CD4+ T cells from blood. The receptors stem from a woman in her thirties with HTLV-1-associated myelopathy (HAM/TSP).

This clonotype was counted between two and nine times. This chain uses TRBV5-1 with TRBJ2-7; 8 bases are shared with TRBD1. This CDR3 is 16 amino acids long. Unmatched junction bases numbered 17, after V lost 6 bases and J lost 6 bases. Looked up from germline, CDR1 is SGHRS and CDR2 is YFSETQ. This CDR3 is CASTLNGQGLTGEQYF. The CDR3 nucleotides read TGCGCCAGCACCCTAAATGGACAGGGCTTAACGGGCGAGCAGTACTTC.

This clonotype was detected many times. The chain links TRBV18 to TRBJ1-1, with 10 bases aligning to TRBD1. The CDR3 totals 14 residues. V lost 3 bases and J lost 6; bases outside the gene matches: 4. Germline V gene lookup returns CDR1 KGHSH and CDR2 LQKENI. The CDR3 DNA is TGTGCCAGCTCACCTACCGGGACAGGGGCTGAAGCTTTCTTT. It specifies CASSPTGTGAEAFF. Looking up the rest from reference TRBV18 and TRBJ1-1 gives the full variable domain: NAGVMQNPRHLVRRRGQEARLRCSPMKGHSHVYWYRQLPEEGLKFMVYLQKENIIDESGMPKERFSAEFPKEGPSILRIQQVVRGDSAAYFCASSPTGTGAEAFFGQGTRLTVV.

In this sample, this clonotype turned up many times. The chain employs TRBV20-1 and TRBJ2-7, with 7 bases identical to TRBD2. The CDR3 consists of 14 residues. CDR1 and CDR2 (germline): DFQATT, SNEGSKA (reference sequence). Trimming cost V 5 bases and J 0 bases; bases outside gene matches: 7. As DNA, the CDR3 is TGCAGTGCTCCAAGGGAGGGCTTCTCCTACGAGCAGTACTTC. Amino acids: CSAPREGFSYEQYF.

This clonotype was observed at least ten times. The V and J genes are TRBV20-1 and TRBJ1-1; tentatively, D is TRBD1 (6 bases). CDR1 DFQATT and CDR2 SNEGSKA come from the germline V gene (reference sequence). Trimming pared 4 bases from V and 1 base from J, leaving 13 bases between. This CDR3 comprises 14 residues. The CDR3 loop is CSAIETGPNTEAFF. In nucleotides, the CDR3 is TGCAGTGCTATTGAGACAGGACCGAACACTGAAGCTTTCTTT.

There are many counts of this clonotype. The chain employs TRBV7-2 and TRBJ2-1; TRBD2 matches at 10 bases. Per the germline V gene, CDR1 is SGHTA and CDR2 is FQGNSA. J was trimmed by 0 bases and V by 6 bases; bases with no gene match: 11. The length of the CDR3 is 18 residues. As DNA, the CDR3 is TGTGCCAGCAGGGCTAGCGGGGGCCCTAGGAGCTCCTACAATGAGCAGTTCTTC. Amino acids: CASRASGGPRSSYNEQFF.

This clonotype was counted many times. The chain links TRBV5-1 to TRBJ2-3; D is perhaps TRBD1 (5 bases). The ends were cut back, 0 bases at V and 4 bases at J, with 12 bases in the middle. The CDR3 totals 15 residues. Looked up from germline, CDR1 is SGHRS and CDR2 is YFSETQ. CDR3 nucleotides: TGCGCCAGCAGCTTGGTTCGGCAGGGCCCAGATACGCAGTATTTT. Its protein product is CASSLVRQGPDTQYF.

This clonotype showed up many times. The rearrangement joins TRBV5-8 to TRBJ1-6; tentative D call: TRBD1 (6 bases). CDR3 length: 16 residues. V lost 4 bases and J lost 4, with 15 bases in between. In germline, CDR1 is SGHTS, CDR2 YDEGEE. The DNA for the CDR3 is TGTGCCAGCAGCCTCGGGACACCGCTTTATAATTCACCCCTCCACTTT. Translation: CASSLGTPLYNSPLHF. The full variable domain, its missing parts supplied by reference TRBV5-8 and TRBJ1-6, is EAGVTQSPTHLIKTRGQQATLRCSPISGHTSVYWYQQALGLGLQFLLWYDEGEERNRGNFPPRFSGRQFPNYSSELNVNALELEDSALYLCASSLGTPLYNSPLHFGNGTRLTVT.

By share, this clonotype ranks as medium-sized. The rearrangement uses TRBV10-3 and TRBJ1-5; 9 bases line up with TRBD1. CDR1 is ENHRY and CDR2 is SYGVKD in the germline V gene. V shed 4 bases, J shed 3 bases, and the junction held 4 bases outside the gene matches. CDR3 length: 15 amino acids. As DNA, the CDR3 is TGTGCCATCAGTGCGACAGGGGGAACCAATCAGCCCCAGCATTTT. Its translation: CAISATGGTNQPQHF.

The rearrangement uses TRBV18 and TRBJ2-2, with D unresolved. V was trimmed by 0 bases and J by 2 bases, leaving 4 bases between them. The CDR3 is 14 amino acids. Germline V gene lookup returns CDR1 KGHSH and CDR2 LQKENI. The CDR3 bases are TGTGCCAGCTCACCACCAATAAACACCGGGGAGCTGTTTTTT. Encoded protein: CASSPPINTGELFF.

In its sample, this clonotype was seen many times. V and J are TRBV5-1 and TRBJ2-2; TRBD2 aligns across 9 bases. After removal of 0 bases from V and 4 bases from J, the junction contained 4 bases not matched to a gene. The germline V gene encodes CDR1 SGHRS and CDR2 YFSETQ. The CDR3 extends over 16 amino acids. CDR3 DNA sequence: TGCGCCAGCAGCTTGGGTAGCGGGGGATCCACCGGGGAGCTGTTTTTT. Protein: CASSLGSGGSTGELFF. Combining the CDR3 with reference TRBV5-1 and TRBJ2-2 gives the whole variable domain KAGVTQTPRYLIKTRGQQVTLSCSPISGHRSVSWYQQTPGQGLQFLFEYFSETQRNKGNFPGRFSGRQFSNSRSEMNVSTLELGDSALYLCASSLGSGGSTGELFFGEGSRLTVL.

This clonotype was counted at least ten times. The J gene is TRBJ2-4, the V gene TRBV19, with 11 bases aligning to TRBD1. Germline CDR1 and CDR2: LNHDA and SQIVND (reference sequence). V lost 5 bases to trimming and J lost 2 bases; unmatched junction nucleotides: 8. The CDR3 length is 17 residues. CDR3 bases: TGTGCCAGTAGTGCCCGGGACAGGGGGAAAACCAAAAACATTCAGTACTTC. As protein: CASSARDRGKTKNIQYF.

This clonotype was observed many times. The chain couples TRBV10-3 to TRBJ2-1; TRBD1 is a possible D gene (6 bases). Germline V CDR1 and CDR2: ENHRY, SYGVKD. The V gene lost 2 bases and the J gene lost 9 bases, with 14 bases spanning the gap. The CDR3 length is 14 residues. CDR3 DNA sequence: TGTGCCATCAGTGAGGCCACAGGGTCGGGTGAGCAGTTCTTC. Its protein product is CAISEATGSGEQFF.

In its sample, this clonotype was seen many times. This chain joins TRBV20-1 and TRBJ2-3; D is undetermined. The CDR3 covers 12 residues. The ends were cut back, 5 bases at V and 0 bases at J, with 6 bases in the middle. Germline V gene data show CDR1 as DFQATT and CDR2 as SNEGSKA (reference sequence). CDR3 bases: TGCAGTGCTGCCCCCAGCACAGATACGCAGTATTTT. Protein sequence: CSAAPSTDTQYF.

This clonotype appeared many times. The junction and the germline gene differ at one end; a read error may be behind it. V is TRBV7-6 and J is TRBJ1-4, with D tentatively TRBD1 (6 bases). The CDR3 extends over 14 amino acids. Germline loops: CDR1 SGHVS, CDR2 FNYEAQ. CDR3 nucleotide sequence: TGTGCCAGCAGCATTGGGACACCTCTTGAAAATCTGTTTTTT. Residues: CASSIGTPLENLFF.

This clonotype was seen repeatedly, ten times or more. The genes are TRBV6-1 and TRBJ1-3; D unclear. The germline V and J ends were trimmed by 4 bases and 0 bases, with 19 bases remaining between them. Germline CDR1 MNHNS, CDR2 SASEGT. The CDR3 contains 18 residues. Written as DNA, the CDR3 is TGTGCCAGCAGTGTACTACTCTGGAGCCTTTCCTCTGGAAACACCATATATTTT. Its protein is CASSVLLWSLSSGNTIYF.

The chain employs TRBV10-3 and TRBJ2-1, with 10 bases lining up with TRBD2. J lost 5 bases, V lost 3 bases, and 4 bases had no gene match. Germline CDR1 ENHRY, CDR2 SYGVKD. The CDR3 totals 15 residues. The CDR3, as DNA: TGTGCCATCAGTGAATACCTAGCGGGGGACAATGAGCAGTTCTTC. It translates to CAISEYLAGDNEQFF.

The V and J genes are TRBV5-1 and TRBJ2-7, with D possibly matching TRBD1 (5 bases). V was cut by 0 bases and J by 1 base, with 5 bases left in between. There are 13 residues in the CDR3. Per germline, CDR1 SGHRS and CDR2 YFSETQ. In nucleotides, the CDR3 is TGCGCCAGCAGCTTGGGACAGTCCTACGAGCAGTACTTC. Translating gives CASSLGQSYEQYF. The entire variable domain, with the rest obtained from reference TRBV5-1 and TRBJ2-7, is as follows: KAGVTQTPRYLIKTRGQQVTLSCSPISGHRSVSWYQQTPGQGLQFLFEYFSETQRNKGNFPGRFSGRQFSNSRSEMNVSTLELGDSALYLCASSLGQSYEQYFGPGTRLTVT.

This clonotype was counted many times. The gene calls are TRBV18 and TRBJ2-3; D is unclear. This CDR3 spans 16 amino acids. V was pared by 2 bases and J by 1 base, with 13 bases between. Germline-derived CDR1 and CDR2 are KGHSH and LQKENI. This CDR3 is CASSPDFPTGTDTQYF. CDR3 coding DNA: TGTGCCAGCTCACCAGACTTCCCCACAGGCACAGATACGCAGTATTTT.

J is TRBJ2-1 and V is TRBV20-1; maybe TRBD1 (6 bases). CDR3 size: 9 residues. CDR1 and CDR2 from the germline V gene are DFQATT and SNEGSKA (reference sequence). V lost 4 bases and J lost 14, with 9 bases in between. In DNA form, the CDR3 reads TGCAGTGCTACCGGGACAAAGTTCTTC. Its protein product is CSATGTKFF.